Below, one T cell receptor beta chain is given with its context. Antigen unknown. The data stem from a study of glioma-infiltrating T cells. Findings of the study overall: Tissue-blood divergence was below expectation in non-neoplastic patients, above in gliomas. Tissue and blood shared very few CDR3 sequences.

The CDR3 has 11 residues. Germline lookup yields CDR1 SQVTM and CDR2 ANQGSEA. V lost 3 bases, J lost 5 bases, and 8 bases lay in between. The iRepertoire nested amplicon-rescue multiplex PCR amplified TCR alpha and beta CDR3s from RNA. One entry per CDR3 protein, called by TCRdb with MiXCR from the multiplex PCR reads. Among around 140,000 distinct CDR3 sequences listed, about two fifths were seen once. The source material was glioma tissue, nonneoplastic brain tissue, or PBMCs (not recorded which). The origin of this receptor is a human donor with low-grade glioma or glioblastoma, undergoing nonglioma brain surgery, or in good health (not recorded which). This chain joins TRBV29-1 and TRBJ2-7; D might be TRBD1 (5 bases). The CDR3 coding sequence is TGCAGCGTTGACCCAGGGAACGAGCAGTACTTC. Encoded protein: CSVDPGNEQYF.